Sequencing of this T cell receptor beta chain was carried out in a study of CD8 T cells in ankylosing spondylitis. Findings of the study overall: What appeared characteristic of ankylosing spondylitis blood was a TCR beta motif of under 10 highly homologous variants. Disease-linked clones proved CD8+ and comparatively uncommon in peripheral blood.

Germline CDR1 SEHNR, CDR2 FQNEAQ (reference sequence). The CDR3 spans 15 residues. With 0 bases removed from V and 2 bases from J, the gap between germline ends came to 10 bases. This clonotype was detected many times. The antigen is unknown. Quantitative 5'-RACE was performed with molecular barcodes, and it yielded the TCR beta libraries. TCRdb called the 5' RACE reads again in MiXCR, with one record for every CDR3 protein. Of about 460,000 distinct CDR3 sequences listed, about 5.2% are singletons. This clonotype originated in a male donor with ankylosing spondylitis. V is TRBV7-9 and J is TRBJ2-5, with a possible D match to TRBD2 (6 bases). Material for sequencing was blood, either unsorted or a sorted T cell fraction (not recorded which). The CDR3 sequence: CASSLALGLQETQYF. The CDR3 nucleotides are TGTGCCAGCAGCTTAGCGCTCGGACTACAAGAGACCCAGTACTTC. The variable domain in full, completed from reference TRBV7-9 and TRBJ2-5, reads DTGVSQNPRHKITKRGQNVTFRCDPISEHNRLYWYRQTLGQGPEFLTYFQNEAQLEKSRLLSDRFSAERPKGSFSTLEIQRTEQGDSAMYLCASSLALGLQETQYFGPGTRLLVL.